This T cell receptor (beta chain) was found in a study of CD8 T cells in ankylosing spondylitis. Findings and caveats of the study: Clones tied to disease were said to be significantly enriched in matched ankylosing spondylitis synovial fluid. Earlier reports found some motif variants in synovial fluid and blood in reactive arthritis.

One entry per CDR3 protein, called by TCRdb with MiXCR from the 5' RACE reads. The sample holds 150,000 to 200,000 distinct CDR3 sequences, roughly 11% seen once. CDR3 length equals 15 residues. Germline V gene lookup returns CDR1 KGHDR and CDR2 SFDVKD. The V gene lost 3 bases and the J gene lost 7 bases, with 15 bases spanning the gap. This clonotype was seen many times. Its antigen is unknown. Sample: blood, either unsorted or a sorted T cell fraction (not recorded which). The J gene is TRBJ2-1, the V gene TRBV24-1, with D possibly TRBD2 on 6 matching bases. The receptor was isolated from a male donor with ankylosing spondylitis or in good health (not recorded which). This chain's CDR3 is CATSDTAGVRNEQFF. The DNA of the CDR3 is TGTGCCACCAGTGATACAGCGGGCGTTAGGAATGAGCAGTTCTTC.